One sample yielded the 18 T cell receptor beta chains listed below, sequenced in a study of shared clonotypes between healthy human individuals. CD45RO-negative cells were positively selected for CCR7, leaving out terminally differentiated effector memory CD45RA+ cells. Libraries were prepared by immunoSEQ multiplex PCR; TCRdb keeps only in-frame clonotypes and omits some of them. This sample yields about 820,000 clones, of which about 91% are seen a single time; 20% to 30% belongs to the top ten. Sequenced: naive CD8+ T cells sorted from blood. Receptors were obtained from a man aged 25 to 40 in good health.

The chain combines TRBV27 with TRBJ2-2; D ambiguous. The CDR3 is 13 amino acids. CDR1 and CDR2 from the germline V gene are MNHEY and SMNVEV (reference sequence). V lost 7 bases, J lost 4 bases, and 10 bases lay in between. CDR3 DNA: TGTGCCAGCACCCCCATAGGCACCGGGGAGCTGTTTTTT. Its translation: CASTPIGTGELFF.

CDR3 sequence (DNA): TGTGCCAGCAGTTTATCAAGGGGCCCCCCCTACGAGCAGTACTTC. Translated: CASSLSRGPPYEQYF. This chain uses TRBV27 with TRBJ2-7; the D gene is possibly TRBD1 (5 bases). Germline V CDR1 and CDR2: MNHEY, SMNVEV (reference sequence). The V and J ends lost 0 bases and 2 bases respectively, with 11 bases between them. The CDR3 length is 15 residues.

J is TRBJ2-7 and V is TRBV6-1; a possible D gene is TRBD1 (6 bases). The V gene's germline CDR1 is MNHNS and CDR2 SASEGT. The ends were cut back, 4 bases at V and 7 bases at J, with 14 bases in the middle. This CDR3 is built from 13 residues. As DNA, the CDR3 is TGTGCCAGCAGTGTAGTCAGGGGTAGGGAGCAGTACTTC. This sequence encodes CASSVVRGREQYF.

The chain couples TRBV7-2 to TRBJ2-1; 8 bases map to TRBD2. The V gene's germline CDR1 is SGHTA and CDR2 FQGNSA. V trimming: 7 bases; J trimming: 6 bases; junction bases outside the gene matches: 14. This CDR3 comprises 16 residues. The CDR3 sequence: CASTPLASGLGNEQFF. In DNA, the CDR3 is TGTGCCAGCACCCCCCTGGCTAGCGGGCTAGGCAATGAGCAGTTCTTC. Drawing the rest from reference TRBV7-2 and TRBJ2-1, the complete variable domain is GAGVSQSPSNKVTEKGKDVELRCDPISGHTALYWYRQSLGQGLEFLIYFQGNSAPDKSGLPSDRFSAERTGGSVSTLTIQRTQQEDSAVYLCASTPLASGLGNEQFFGPGTRLTVL.

This clone has just one count. This rearrangement joins TRBV15 to TRBJ2-7; D may be TRBD2 (5 bases). V lost 5 bases and J lost 1, with 12 bases in between. Germline values: CDR1 LNHNV, CDR2 YYDKDF (reference sequence). The CDR3 consists of 14 residues. The chain's CDR3 is CATSAQDYSYEQYF. CDR3 DNA sequence: TGTGCCACCAGCGCCCAAGACTATTCCTACGAGCAGTACTTC.

The rearrangement links TRBV28 to TRBJ2-5; no definite D call. Trimming cost V 8 bases and J 4 bases, with 5 bases left between them. Germline CDR1 reads MDHEN; CDR2 reads SYDVKM. CDR3 length equals 10 residues. This chain's CDR3 is CASCGETQYF. The CDR3 nucleotides are TGTGCCAGCTGTGGAGAGACCCAGTACTTC.

This clone is a singleton in its sample. The chain carries TRBV28 and TRBJ2-7; 7 nucleotides align to TRBD1. Trimming at V came to 6 bases and at J to 5 bases, leaving 13 bases not matched to a gene. Germline CDR1 is MDHEN and CDR2 is SYDVKM. This CDR3 has 15 amino acids. For the CDR3, the DNA is TGTGCCAGCAGCCGACAGGGACGACGAATGGACGAGCAGTACTTC. Translation gives CASSRQGRRMDEQYF.

This rearrangement joins TRBV5-1 to TRBJ2-7, with D hard to call. There are 15 residues in the CDR3. V lost 5 bases, J lost 2 bases, and 17 bases lay in between. Germline CDR1 SGHRS, CDR2 YFSETQ. The CDR3 coding sequence is TGCGCCAGCAGTTTAACCAGAGCACGGGCCTACGAGCAGTACTTC. It codes for CASSLTRARAYEQYF.

The chain uses TRBV5-1 and TRBJ1-1; 7 nucleotides line up with TRBD1. V trimming: 4 bases; J trimming: 3 bases; junction bases outside the gene matches: 9. CDR3 length: 15 residues. Germline values: CDR1 SGHRS, CDR2 YFSETQ. The CDR3 region is CASSPTGYKDTEAFF. CDR3 sequence (DNA): TGCGCCAGCAGCCCGACAGGGTATAAGGACACTGAAGCTTTCTTT.

J is TRBJ2-5 and V is TRBV7-8; D might be TRBD1 (5 bases). This CDR3 is built from 13 residues. Trimming removed 5 bases at V and 5 bases at J, with 12 bases between. CDR1 SGHVS and CDR2 FQNEAQ come from the germline V gene. The CDR3 coding sequence is TGTGCCAGCAGCGGGGCCGATGGGGAGACCCAGTACTTC. Translation: CASSGADGETQYF.

The gene calls are TRBV19 and TRBJ2-7; D may match TRBD1 or TRBD2 (5 bases each). Per the germline V gene, CDR1 is LNHDA and CDR2 is SQIVND (reference sequence). The CDR3 runs to 13 residues. With 1 base removed from V and 6 bases from J, the gap between germline ends came to 10 bases. CDR3 DNA: TGTGCCAGTAGTATAGTCCCGGGACGCGAGCAGTACTTC. The encoded protein is CASSIVPGREQYF.

The chain carries TRBV27 and TRBJ2-7, with D unresolved. CDR1 and CDR2 from the germline V gene are MNHEY and SMNVEV (reference sequence). The CDR3 totals 15 residues. V was shortened by 1 base and J by 4 bases, with 14 bases between the two germline ends. The CDR3 nucleotides read TGTGCCAGCAGTTTATATGGCGGATCGACATACGAGCAGTACTTC. Its translation is CASSLYGGSTYEQYF.

The V gene is TRBV19, the J gene TRBJ2-7; TRBD2 agrees at 8 bases. This CDR3 contains 12 residues. CDR1 and CDR2 from the germline V gene are LNHDA and SQIVND (reference sequence). V trimming: 10 bases; J trimming: 1 base; junction bases outside the gene matches: 3. CDR3 amino acids: CATAGASYEQYF. The CDR3 DNA reads TGTGCCACAGCGGGGGCATCCTACGAGCAGTACTTC.

Regarding this clone: One junction end disagrees with the germline gene, perhaps due to a read error. The chain is built from TRBV15 and TRBJ2-7, with 12 bases identical to TRBD2. Germline lookup yields CDR1 LNHNV and CDR2 YYDKDF (reference sequence). The CDR3 covers 16 residues. The CDR3: CATSRGTSGISNEQYF. The CDR3 DNA follows: TGTGCCACCAGCAGAGGGACTAGCGGGATCTCCAACGAGCAGTACTTC. Based on the CDR3 plus reference TRBV15 and TRBJ2-7, the full variable domain is DAMVIQNPRYQVTQFGKPVTLSCSQTLNHNVMYWYQQKSSQAPKLLFHYYDKDFNNEADTPDNFQSRRPNTSFCFLDIRSPGLGDTAMYLCATSRGTSGISNEQYFGPGTRLTVT.

This sequence joins TRBV6-5 and TRBJ2-3; 9 bases fit TRBD1. J gave up 11 bases and V 0 bases, and 3 bases lay outside the gene matches. This CDR3 has 13 amino acids. Looked up from germline, CDR1 is MNHEY and CDR2 is SVGAGI. The CDR3 reads CASSYSPGQGQYF. CDR3 bases: TGTGCCAGCAGTTACTCGCCGGGACAGGGGCAGTATTTT.

This clone was counted only a few times. Other nucleotide sequences in the sample specify the same CDR3. The V and J genes are TRBV10-1 and TRBJ2-7; D is undetermined. Germline V gene lookup returns CDR1 WNHNN and CDR2 SYGVQD (reference sequence). This CDR3 contains 12 residues. The V end lost 0 bases, the J end lost 1 base, and 1 base lay between the germline ends. CDR3 protein: CASSESSYEQYF. The CDR3 nucleotides read TGCGCCAGCAGTGAGTCGTCCTACGAGCAGTACTTC.

V usage is TRBV21-1 and J usage is TRBJ2-3. TRBV21-1 is an annotated pseudogene. The CDR3 has 12 residues. CDR3 coding DNA: TGTGCCAGTCTTGACCCCACAGATACGCAGTATTTT. Its protein is CASLDPTDTQYF.

The rearrangement links TRBV6-4 to TRBJ2-1; D unresolved. Germline CDR1 is MRHNA and CDR2 is SNTAGT. The CDR3 contains 13 residues. The V end was cut by 2 bases, the J end by 7 bases, with 9 bases between. In DNA, the CDR3 is TGTGCCAGCAGTGACGGATTGGGGAATGAGCAGTTCTTC. Translation gives CASSDGLGNEQFF.